The 9 T cell receptor beta chains given below trace back to one sample, sequenced in a study of shared clonotypes between healthy human individuals. Repertoires were generated with immunoSEQ multiplex PCR, while TCRdb's copy carries only in-frame clones and drops some. The sample holds about 2 million clones, less than 95% seen once. Naive-designated CD8 cells lacked CD45RO, were positively enriched for CCR7, and omitted terminally differentiated effector memory CD45RA+ cells. The sequencing sample was made of naive CD8+ T cells sorted from blood. Source of these receptors: a man younger than 35 in good health.

This rearrangement joins TRBV10-3 to TRBJ2-7, with 10 bases fitting TRBD2. This CDR3 contains 16 residues. V gave up 4 bases and J gave up 3 bases; unmatched junction bases: 9. Germline CDR1 reads ENHRY; CDR2 reads SYGVKD. Here the CDR3 DNA reads TGTGCCATCAGTGGTGGGCTAGCGGGAGATTTCTACGAGCAGTACTTC. It specifies CAISGGLAGDFYEQYF.

The chain joins TRBV11-2 to TRBJ2-7, with D possibly being TRBD1 (6 bases). V was cut by 2 bases and J by 0 bases, with 11 bases left in between. This CDR3 has 15 amino acids. Looked up from germline, CDR1 is SGHAT and CDR2 is FQNNGV. This chain's CDR3 is CASSLRDRYSYEQYF. The CDR3 nucleotides read TGTGCCAGCAGCTTACGCGACAGGTACTCCTACGAGCAGTACTTC.

This clone was observed a single time. The rearrangement uses TRBV28 and TRBJ2-7, with D tentatively TRBD1 (6 bases). The V end was cut by 5 bases, the J end by 2 bases, with 13 bases between. The CDR3 is made up of 14 amino acids. The germline gives CDR1 MDHEN, CDR2 SYDVKM. The CDR3 sequence: CASSPGQTTYEQYF. CDR3 nucleotides: TGTGCCAGCAGTCCGGGACAAACTACCTACGAGCAGTACTTC. The full variable domain, rest sourced from reference TRBV28 and TRBJ2-7, is DVKVTQSSRYLVKRTGEKVFLECVQDMDHENMFWYRQDPGLGLRLIYFSYDVKMKEKGDIPEGYSVSREKKERFSLILESASTNQTSMYLCASSPGQTTYEQYFGPGTRLTVT.

The gene calls are TRBV5-1 and TRBJ2-1; the match to TRBD2 covers 7 bases. Trimming cost V 0 bases and J 7 bases; bases outside gene matches: 13. Germline V gives CDR1 SGHRS, CDR2 YFSETQ. The CDR3 has 17 amino acids. Written as DNA, the CDR3 is TGCGCCAGCAGCTTGGCCTCTGACGGGAGGCTTTTGAATGAGCAGTTCTTC. Encoded protein: CASSLASDGRLLNEQFF.

The CDR3 spells CASSFVSGATDTQYF. CDR3 nucleotide sequence: TGTGCCAGCAGCTTCGTATCAGGGGCCACAGATACGCAGTATTTT. The V gene is TRBV5-6, the J gene TRBJ2-3, with D tentatively TRBD1 (6 bases). Germline-derived CDR1 and CDR2 are SGHDT and YYEEEE. The CDR3 totals 15 residues. V was pared by 2 bases and J by 2 bases, with 12 bases between. The variable domain in full, completed from reference TRBV5-6 and TRBJ2-3, reads DAGVTQSPTHLIKTRGQQVTLRCSPKSGHDTVSWYQQALGQGPQFIFQYYEEEERQRGNFPDRFSGHQFPNYSSELNVNALLLGDSALYLCASSFVSGATDTQYFGPGTRLTVL.

The table lists this clone with a count of one. This chain joins TRBV29-1 and TRBJ1-4; 8 bases are a match to TRBD1. The germline V gene has CDR1 SQVTM and CDR2 ANQGSEA. Trimming at V came to 7 bases and at J to 7 bases, leaving 8 bases not matched to a gene. CDR3 length: 13 residues. The CDR3: CSASGQGGEKLFF. For the CDR3, the DNA is TGCAGCGCCTCCGGACAGGGTGGTGAAAAACTGTTTTTT.

CDR3 sequence: CASSQDSSSTKGDYEQYF. CDR3 DNA: TGTGCCAGCAGCCAAGATTCGTCCTCCACAAAAGGGGACTACGAGCAGTACTTC. This sequence joins TRBV4-2 and TRBJ2-7; maybe TRBD1 (5 bases). The CDR3 is made up of 18 amino acids. Per germline, CDR1 LGHNA and CDR2 YNFKEQ. Trimming cost V 0 bases and J 3 bases, with 21 bases left between them.

The genes are TRBV19 and TRBJ1-5; D might be TRBD1 (5 bases). V was shortened by 3 bases and J by 0 bases, with 9 bases between the two germline ends. This CDR3 is 15 amino acids long. CDR1 is LNHDA and CDR2 is SQIVND in the germline V gene (reference sequence). The CDR3 DNA reads as TGTGCCAGTAGTATTAATAGGGGTAGCAATCAGCCCCAGCATTTT. The encoded protein is CASSINRGSNQPQHF.

The chain carries TRBV11-3 and TRBJ2-1, with D perhaps matching TRBD2 (6 bases). The CDR3 runs 12 residues. The germline gives CDR1 SGHNT, CDR2 YENEEA. The V and J ends lost 3 bases and 9 bases respectively, with 9 bases between them. CDR3 region: CASSFGEAEQFF. The CDR3 nucleotides read TGTGCCAGCAGCTTTGGGGAGGCTGAGCAGTTCTTC.